The 4 T cell receptor beta chains below come from one sample, sequenced in a study of T cells in localized non-small cell lung cancer. Sequencing used immunoSEQ multiplex PCR; TCRdb keeps in-frame clones, though not all of them. The sample consists of under 50,000 clones, 86% of them appearing once. This material consisted of PBMCs, taken before any cancer treatment. These receptors all come from a man between 40 and 69 years old with stage II lung adenocarcinoma.

The chain uses TRBV13 and TRBJ1-1; D is unresolved. Germline lookup yields CDR1 PRHDT and CDR2 FYEKMQ (reference sequence). Between the trimmed V and J ends, which lost 5 bases and 0 bases, there was a span of 7 bases. The CDR3 contains 13 residues. CDR3 amino acids: CASSKGLNTEAFF. The CDR3 coding sequence is TGTGCCAGCAGCAAGGGCTTGAACACTGAAGCTTTCTTT. Filled out from reference TRBV13 and TRBJ1-1, the complete variable domain reads AAGVIQSPRHLIKEKRETATLKCYPIPRHDTVYWYQQGPGQDPQFLISFYEKMQSDKGSIPDRFSAQQFSDYHSELNMSSLELGDSALYFCASSKGLNTEAFFGQGTRLTVV.

The chain combines TRBV4-1 with TRBJ1-1; the match to TRBD1 covers 7 bases. The CDR3 is made up of 14 amino acids. Looked up from germline, CDR1 is MGHRA and CDR2 is YSYEKL. The V gene end was trimmed by 1 base and the J gene end by 7 bases; junction bases not matched to a gene: 6. The CDR3 loop reads CASSQGQGRDEAFF. The CDR3, as DNA: TGCGCCAGCAGCCAAGGACAGGGCCGCGATGAAGCTTTCTTT.

The chain recombines TRBV6-5 with TRBJ1-2, with a possible D match to TRBD1 (5 bases). V lost 5 bases to trimming and J lost 7 bases, with 20 bases between them. This CDR3 has 15 residues. The germline V gene has CDR1 MNHEY and CDR2 SVGAGI. CDR3 region: CASSPYSGGAGGYTF. The DNA for the CDR3 is TGTGCCAGCAGTCCCTACTCCGGAGGGGCGGGTGGCTACACCTTC.

V and J are TRBV4-1 and TRBJ2-2, with TRBD1 identical over 10 bases. The CDR3 has 17 residues. The V gene end was trimmed by 2 bases and the J gene end by 4 bases; junction bases not matched to a gene: 7. The germline CDR1 and CDR2 sequences are MGHRA and YSYEKL. The CDR3 DNA is TGCGCCAGCAGCCAACGGGACAGGGGACTCTTCACCGGGGAGCTGTTTTTT. Translated, it gives CASSQRDRGLFTGELFF.